Following are 22 T cell receptor beta chains from one sample sequenced in a study of T cell clonality in common variable immunodeficiency. Sequencing used immunoSEQ multiplex PCR; TCRdb keeps in-frame clones, though not all of them. This sample includes tens of thousands of clones with no singletons; its ten biggest clones take up about 12%. The sample consisted of peripheral blood mononuclear cells. These receptor sequences come from a person between 18 and 69 years old in good health.

As concerns this clone: Within the sample, other DNA sequences also encode this same CDR3. CDR3 sequence: CASSVGQGNQPQHF. CDR3 DNA (partial): TGCGCCAGCAGCGTCGGACAGGGGAATCAGCCC. The rearrangement joins TRBV5-1 to TRBJ1-5; the match to TRBD1 covers 9 bases. From the germline J gene comes the end of the CDR3, since the read stops 3 residues before it. The germline gives CDR1 SGHRS, CDR2 YFSETQ. This CDR3 is 14 amino acids long. Trimming removed 4 bases from V and 4 bases from J; junction bases left unmatched: 3.

This clone was observed many times. The read gets to within 3 residues of the CDR3 end, and the germline J gene fills in the rest. The J gene is TRBJ2-1, the V gene TRBV7-2; D not certain. The length of the CDR3 is 14 residues. Between the trimmed V and J ends, which lost 5 bases and 2 bases, there was a span of 10 bases. Germline loops: CDR1 SGHTA, CDR2 FQGNSA. The CDR3 bases that were read are TGTGCCAGCAGCCCAGCGCATACCTACAATGAG. It is translated as CASSPAHTYNE. The full CDR3 sequence reads CASSPAHTYNEQFF.

This clone has at least ten counts. The read ends 3 residues early relative to the CDR3; the germline J gene fills the gap. The V gene is TRBV28, the J gene TRBJ2-4; D call uncertain. The CDR3 is 11 amino acids. Germline-derived CDR1 and CDR2 are MDHEN and SYDVKM. V lost 5 bases and J 8 bases, leaving 7 bases between the germline ends. The CDR3 is CASSETHIQYF. CDR3 bases read: TGTGCCAGCAGTGAAACACACATT.

The sample holds many counts of this clone. Sequencing ends 3 residues short of the CDR3 end; the germline J gene provides the rest. The V gene is TRBV19, the J gene TRBJ2-1; D perhaps matches TRBD1 (5 bases). The CDR3 runs to 14 residues. The V gene's germline CDR1 is LNHDA and CDR2 SQIVND (reference sequence). The V end lost 5 bases, the J end lost 4 bases, and 12 bases lay between the germline ends. CDR3 DNA, as far as it was read: TGTGCCAGTAGTGAGACAGAGCCTTACAATGAG. It codes for CASSETEPYNE. The full CDR3 reads CASSETEPYNEQFF.

This clone was observed at least ten times. The CDR3 end is not reached by the read, which stops 3 residues before it; the germline J gene fills it in. The V and J genes are TRBV29-1 and TRBJ1-1; a weak D match, TRBD1 (5 bases). CDR1 and CDR2 (germline): SQVTM, ANQGSEA. Deletions cut 7 bases from V and 3 bases from J, with 12 bases between. The CDR3 runs to 12 residues. CDR3 DNA, as far as it was read: TGCAGCGGGTTTGGGGCCGACACTGAA. Amino acids: CSGFGADTE. The full CDR3 protein reads CSGFGADTEAFF. The full variable domain, in which reference TRBV29-1 and TRBJ1-1 provide the parts outside the CDR3, is SAVISQKPSRDICQRGTSLTIQCQVDSQVTMMFWYRQQPGQSLTLIATANQGSEATYESGFVIDKFPISRPNLTFSTLTVSNMSPEDSSIYLCSGFGADTEAFFGQGTRLTVV.

This clone was recorded many times. The CDR3 end is not reached by the read, which stops 3 residues before it; the germline J gene fills it in. The genes are TRBV18 and TRBJ1-2; D might be TRBD1 (6 bases). Deletions cut 3 bases from V and 4 bases from J, with 15 bases between. Germline CDR1 KGHSH, CDR2 LQKENI. The CDR3 spans 15 residues. The CDR3 region is CASSPYGEGGYGYTF. The sequenced CDR3 bases are TGTGCCAGCTCACCTTATGGGGAAGGGGGCTATGGC.

This clone was detected many times. The read ends 3 residues early relative to the CDR3; the germline J gene fills the gap. This chain connects TRBV7-6 to TRBJ2-7; tentatively, D is TRBD1 (6 bases). Germline CDR1 is SGHVS and CDR2 is FNYEAQ. The CDR3 contains 14 residues. V lost 5 bases, J lost 6 bases, and 17 bases lay in between. The sequenced CDR3 bases are TGTGCCAGCAGCCGGACAGTTAATATGGGCGAG. It yields the protein CASSRTVNMGE. The CDR3 in its entirety is CASSRTVNMGEQYF.

This clone was observed many times. The read halts 3 residues ahead of the CDR3 end, with the missing end drawn from the germline J gene. This rearrangement joins TRBV4-2 to TRBJ2-7, with 10 bases matching TRBD1. CDR1 and CDR2 (germline): LGHNA, YNFKEQ. With V trimmed by 6 bases and J by 3 bases, 8 bases remained unmatched. This CDR3 is built from 15 residues. The CDR3 sequence: CASRAGTGVYYEQYF. Incomplete CDR3 DNA: TGTGCCAGCAGAGCAGGGACAGGGGTTTACTACGAG.

CDR3: CASSLGPRGNEQYF. CDR3 bases read: TGTGCCAGCAGCTTAGGTCCTCGGGGAAACGAG. The chain uses TRBV11-2 and TRBJ2-7, with TRBD2 as a possible D gene (5 bases). The DNA ends 3 residues before the CDR3 does, and the rest of the CDR3 is filled in from the germline J gene. The CDR3 runs to 14 residues. V lost 1 base and J 5 bases, leaving 12 bases between the germline ends. Germline V gene data show CDR1 as SGHAT and CDR2 as FQNNGV.

This clone was recorded many times. The read ends 3 residues early relative to the CDR3; the germline J gene fills the gap. This chain uses TRBV7-2 with TRBJ2-7; D is possibly TRBD2 (6 bases). Trimming cost V 5 bases and J 5 bases, with 19 bases left between them. This CDR3 is built from 15 residues. Germline-derived CDR1 and CDR2 are SGHTA and FQGNSA. The covered CDR3 bases are TGTGCCAGCAGCCAACGAGCGGGTTCGGTCCACGAG. Its protein is CASSQRAGSVHE. The whole CDR3 reads CASSQRAGSVHEQYF.

This clone is labeled as medium-sized. The CDR3 end falls 3 residues outside the read, so it is completed with the germline J gene. The chain links TRBV6-4 to TRBJ2-1; TRBD2 is a possible D gene (5 bases). The germline V gene encodes CDR1 MRHNA and CDR2 SNTAGT. The V end was cut by 3 bases, the J end by 5 bases, with 8 bases between. The CDR3 has 13 residues. The CDR3 loop is CASSEAENNEQFF. The CDR3 DNA, read in part, is TGTGCCAGCAGTGAAGCGGAGAACAATGAG.

This clone showed up many times. The read halts 3 residues ahead of the CDR3 end, with the missing end drawn from the germline J gene. Distinct nucleotide sequences in the sample also encode this CDR3. The V call is TRBV30, the J call TRBJ1-3; weak D call: TRBD1 (6 bases). Germline V gene sequence: CDR1 GTSNPN, CDR2 SVGIG (reference sequence). Between the trimmed V and J ends, which lost 2 bases and 1 base, there was a span of 15 bases. The CDR3 has 16 amino acids. CDR3 region: CAWSYSGGPSGNTIYF. The DNA read from the CDR3 is TGTGCCTGGAGTTATTCTGGGGGCCCGTCTGGAAACACC. The full variable domain, its missing parts supplied by reference TRBV30 and TRBJ1-3, is SQTIHQWPATLVQPVGSPLSLECTVEGTSNPNLYWYRQAAGRGLQLLFYSVGIGQISSEVPQNLSASRPQDRQFILSSKKLLLSDSGFYLCAWSYSGGPSGNTIYFGEGSWLTVV.

This clone was seen many times. The read halts 3 residues ahead of the CDR3 end, with the missing end drawn from the germline J gene. The V gene is TRBV29-1, the J gene TRBJ2-3, with 8 bases that match TRBD2. Looked up from germline, CDR1 is SQVTM and CDR2 is ANQGSEA. CDR3 length: 17 residues. After removal of 7 bases from V and 0 bases from J, the junction contained 15 bases not matched to a gene. This CDR3 is CSGLPGGGSISTDTQYF. The part of the CDR3 DNA that was read is TGCAGCGGGTTACCCGGCGGGGGGTCGATTAGCACAGATACG.

This clone was counted ten times or more. Sequencing ends 3 residues short of the CDR3 end; the germline J gene provides the rest. The chain couples TRBV7-8 to TRBJ2-7; D is perhaps TRBD1 (5 bases). This CDR3 has 15 residues. Germline loops: CDR1 SGHVS, CDR2 FQNEAQ. Deletions cut 3 bases from V and 0 bases from J, with 12 bases between. The CDR3 loop is CASSFLQDNSYEQYF. The sequenced CDR3 bases are TGTGCCAGCAGCTTCCTGCAGGACAACTCCTACGAG.

The table lists this clone with many counts. The read stops 3 residues short of the end of the CDR3; the missing end is completed from the germline J gene. The chain couples TRBV7-8 to TRBJ1-4; maybe TRBD1 (5 bases). Between the trimmed V and J ends, which lost 1 base and 7 bases, there was a span of 10 bases. The CDR3 totals 14 residues. Germline CDR1 and CDR2: SGHVS and FQNEAQ. The sequenced part of the CDR3 DNA is TGTGCCAGCAGCTTAGGCGGGGCTGGTGAAAAA. It encodes CASSLGGAGEK. The entire CDR3 reads CASSLGGAGEKLFF. Combining the CDR3 with reference TRBV7-8 and TRBJ1-4 gives the whole variable domain GAGVSQSPRYKVAKRGQDVALRCDPISGHVSLFWYQQALGQGPEFLTYFQNEAQLDKSGLPSDRFFAERPEGSVSTLKIQRTQQEDSAVYLCASSLGGAGEKLFFGSGTQLSVL.

This clone came up many times. The CDR3 extends 3 residues past the end of the read, so its final part is completed from the germline J gene. V gene TRBV10-1 combines with J gene TRBJ2-3; TRBD2 might be the D (5 bases). V was cut by 8 bases and J by 0 bases, with 6 bases left in between. From germline, CDR1 is WNHNN and CDR2 SYGVQD (reference sequence). The CDR3 length is 12 residues. The sequenced CDR3 bases are TGCGCCAGCGAGGGCAGCACAGATACG. Its translation: CASEGSTDT. The full CDR3 reads CASEGSTDTQYF.

This clone was counted at least ten times. Coverage ceases 3 residues before the CDR3 finishes, and the germline J gene fills in the end. The chain carries TRBV7-6 and TRBJ2-5, with TRBD1 matching 8 bases. Germline values: CDR1 SGHVS, CDR2 FNYEAQ. V lost 5 bases, J lost 1 base, and 3 bases stayed unmatched. The CDR3 covers 14 residues. The CDR3 reads CASSLGQGQETQYF. Incomplete CDR3 DNA: TGTGCCAGCAGCCTCGGACAGGGCCAAGAGACC.

This clone was counted many times. The read terminates 3 residues ahead of where the CDR3 ends, so the germline J gene completes it. This chain uses TRBV10-3 with TRBJ2-3; TRBD2 agrees at 13 bases. Losses at the gene ends were 4 bases for V and 4 bases for J; bases not matched to a gene: 2. CDR1 ENHRY and CDR2 SYGVKD come from the germline V gene. CDR3 length: 15 amino acids. The sequenced CDR3 bases are TGTGCCATCAGTGGACTAGCGGGGGGAGCAGATACG. Translated, it gives CAISGLAGGADT. The CDR3, in full, reads CAISGLAGGADTQYF.

This clone has ten or more counts. CDR3 region: CSAVDPGQDNEKLFF. Incomplete CDR3 DNA: TGCAGCGCTGTCGACCCGGGACAGGATAATGAAAAA. The V and J genes are TRBV29-1 and TRBJ1-4, with TRBD1 matching 8 bases. From the germline J gene comes the end of the CDR3, since the read stops 3 residues before it. In germline, CDR1 is SQVTM, CDR2 ANQGSEA. J gave up 4 bases and V 7 bases, and 11 bases lay outside the gene matches. This CDR3 region has 15 residues.

This clone has at least ten counts. The read stops 3 residues short of the end of the CDR3; the missing end is completed from the germline J gene. This chain connects TRBV6-2 or TRBV6-3 to TRBJ1-2, with TRBD1 identical over 7 bases. Germline V gene lookup returns CDR1 MNHEY and CDR2 SVGEGT. V gave up 10 bases and J gave up 2 bases; unmatched junction bases: 7. This CDR3 contains 13 residues. The part of the CDR3 DNA that was read is TGTGCCACCGACAGGGCAACCAACTATGGC. Its translation is CATDRATNYG. The whole CDR3 reads CATDRATNYGYTF.

Points on this clone: Sequencing ends 3 residues short of the CDR3 end; the germline J gene provides the rest. The gene calls are TRBV7-9 and TRBJ1-2; 10 bases match TRBD1. CDR3 length: 15 residues. Germline trimming cut 5 bases from V and 1 base from J; bases unmatched to any gene: 4. CDR1 is SEHNR and CDR2 is FQNEAQ in the germline V gene (reference sequence). CDR3 region: CASSTRTGGNYGYTF. CDR3 bases read: TGTGCCAGCAGCACCCGGACAGGGGGTAACTATGGC.

This clone was detected ten times or more. The read is 3 residues too short to cover the CDR3 end, so that end is filled in from the germline J gene. This rearrangement joins TRBV7-9 to TRBJ2-7; D is possibly TRBD2 (6 bases). The CDR3 is made up of 13 amino acids. Trimming took 5 bases from V and 3 from J, leaving 11 bases between them. Germline assignment: CDR1 SEHNR and CDR2 FQNEAQ (reference sequence). The CDR3 is CASSPTGGYEQYF. The part of the CDR3 DNA that was read is TGTGCCAGCAGCCCCACCGGGGGCTACGAG. Drawing the rest from reference TRBV7-9 and TRBJ2-7, the complete variable domain is DTGVSQNPRHKITKRGQNVTFRCDPISEHNRLYWYRQTLGQGPEFLTYFQNEAQLEKSRLLSDRFSAERPKGSFSTLEIQRTEQGDSAMYLCASSPTGGYEQYFGPGTRLTVT.